The 25 T cell receptor beta chains below were found in one sample sequenced in a study of CD8 T cells in Susac syndrome. After extraction with the RNeasy kit, roughly 0.45 to 1 ug of the RNA was reverse transcribed using random hexamers. Using its own MiXCR run on the immunoSEQ multiplex PCR reads, TCRdb lists one record per CDR3 protein. Of approximately 300,000 distinct CDR3 sequences detected, 65% to 90% appear once; the ten largest clones hold around 0.2%. Sequenced sample: CD8+ T cells from PBMCs. These receptors originate from a human donor with multiple sclerosis.

The chain links TRBV21-1 to TRBJ2-3; TRBD2, the D gene given by the table, was not confirmed from the DNA. TRBV21-1 is a documented pseudogene. The CDR3 is 17 residues long. The CDR3 here is CASSKGRPGGLPDTQYF. DNA of the CDR3: TGTGCCAGCAGCAAAGGAAGGCCGGGAGGGCTCCCAGATACGCAGTATTTT.

The chain carries TRBV4-1 and TRBJ1-1; D is unclear. The germline V gene encodes CDR1 MGHRA and CDR2 YSYEKL. Trimming cost V 6 bases and J 0 bases, with 14 bases left between them. The CDR3 has 15 amino acids. CDR3 bases: TGCGCCAGCAGTCCGACACTAATCCTGAACACTGAAGCTTTCTTT. Its protein product is CASSPTLILNTEAFF.

There are a few counts of this clonotype. Written as DNA, the CDR3 is TGTGCCAGCAGTTTGGGTACGGGCGTGTCCGAGCAGTACTTC. This codes for CASSLGTGVSEQYF. This chain connects TRBV27 to TRBJ2-7; D ambiguous. The CDR3 spans 14 residues. V was shortened by 3 bases and J by 6 bases, with 15 bases between the two germline ends. CDR1 MNHEY and CDR2 SMNVEV come from the germline V gene (reference sequence).

The CDR3 region is CASSLSSGNQPQHF. CDR3 bases: TGTGCCAGCAGTTTATCGTCGGGGAATCAGCCCCAGCATTTT. This sequence joins TRBV27 and TRBJ1-5; D is unresolved. Germline V CDR1 and CDR2: MNHEY, SMNVEV (reference sequence). CDR3 length: 14 residues. Trimming took 0 bases from V and 4 from J, leaving 7 bases between them.

A few counts support this clonotype. The chain has TRBV4-2 and TRBJ2-3, with D perhaps matching TRBD2 (6 bases). Between the trimmed V and J ends, which lost 0 bases and 2 bases, there was a span of 15 bases. The CDR3 is 17 amino acids. In germline, CDR1 is LGHNA, CDR2 YNFKEQ. The CDR3 DNA follows: TGTGCCAGCAGCCAAGATTCGGGCGGGGCCTACACAGATACGCAGTATTTT. This translates into CASSQDSGGAYTDTQYF.

This chain uses TRBV7-9 with TRBJ2-1; D gene ambiguous. V lost 0 bases, J lost 5 bases, and 14 bases lay in between. Per the germline V gene, CDR1 is SEHNR and CDR2 is FQNEAQ (reference sequence). There are 16 residues in the CDR3. CDR3 residues: CASSLALETRDNEQFF. The CDR3 DNA reads as TGTGCCAGCAGCTTAGCGCTGGAGACGCGCGACAATGAGCAGTTCTTC.

V is TRBV24-1 and J is TRBJ1-2; TRBD1 aligns across 8 bases. The CDR3 length is 11 residues. Germline CDR1 KGHDR, CDR2 SFDVKD. The trim removed 10 bases at V and 6 bases at J, leaving 3 bases unmatched. The CDR3 DNA is TGTGCCACGGGGACAGGTGATGGCTACACCTTC. It is translated as CATGTGDGYTF.

The CDR3 loop reads CASSQGGQGYTGELFF. In nucleotides, the CDR3 is TGCGCCAGCAGCCAAGGAGGTCAAGGGTACACCGGGGAGCTGTTTTTT. This sequence joins TRBV4-1 and TRBJ2-2, with D unresolved. The CDR3 totals 16 residues. V was shortened by 1 base and J by 3 bases, with 12 bases between the two germline ends. Germline lookup yields CDR1 MGHRA and CDR2 YSYEKL.

This clonotype was counted once. The rearrangement joins TRBV28 to TRBJ1-1; D is unclear. CDR3 length: 16 residues. V was clipped by 2 bases and J by 0 bases, with 13 bases between them. CDR1 MDHEN and CDR2 SYDVKM come from the germline V gene. Here the CDR3 DNA reads TGTGCCAGCAGTTTACCCCCACGCGAGATGAACACTGAAGCTTTCTTT. Translated, it gives CASSLPPREMNTEAFF.

The chain links TRBV3-1 to TRBJ2-3; D may correspond to TRBD1 or TRBD2 (5 bases each). This CDR3 region has 17 residues. CDR1 is LGHDT and CDR2 is YNNKEL in the germline V gene (reference sequence). Trimming removed 5 bases at V and 0 bases at J, with 18 bases between. The chain's CDR3 is CASSKGTELTSTDTQYF. The CDR3 bases are TGTGCCAGCAGCAAAGGGACGGAACTAACTAGCACAGATACGCAGTATTTT.

The CDR3 spells CSALDSHYGYTF. Written as DNA, the CDR3 is TGCAGTGCTTTGGACAGCCACTATGGCTACACCTTC. The gene calls are TRBV20-1 and TRBJ1-2; D is perhaps TRBD1 (6 bases). The CDR3 runs to 12 residues. Trimming removed 5 bases at V and 3 bases at J, with 10 bases between. The V gene's germline CDR1 is DFQATT and CDR2 SNEGSKA (reference sequence).

The gene calls are TRBV19 and TRBJ2-7; perhaps TRBD2 as D (6 bases). V gave up 11 bases and J gave up 7 bases, with 9 bases separating them. CDR1 and CDR2 from the germline V gene are LNHDA and SQIVND (reference sequence). This CDR3 contains 9 residues. The CDR3 here is CAAGREQYF. In DNA form, the CDR3 reads TGTGCCGCGGGACGGGAGCAGTACTTC.

V and J are TRBV4-1 and TRBJ2-7; D is uncertain. Germline V lookup: CDR1 MGHRA, CDR2 YSYEKL. The length of the CDR3 is 14 residues. Trimming took off 4 bases at V and 0 bases at J, with 10 bases between the two ends. CDR3 nucleotides: TGCGCCAGCAGCCTGACATCTCCCTCCTACGAGCAGTACTTC. Its translation: CASSLTSPSYEQYF.

This clonotype was counted only a few times. The J gene is TRBJ2-1, the V gene TRBV19, with 8 bases fitting TRBD2. This CDR3 is built from 14 residues. Germline trimming cut 5 bases from V and 4 bases from J; bases unmatched to any gene: 4. CDR1 LNHDA and CDR2 SQIVND come from the germline V gene (reference sequence). The CDR3 here is CASSVASGYNEQFF. CDR3 coding DNA: TGTGCCAGTAGTGTAGCTAGCGGGTACAATGAGCAGTTCTTC.

This clonotype was seen just once. The chain employs TRBV20-1 and TRBJ2-1; 10 positions agree with TRBD1. The CDR3 covers 14 residues. CDR1 and CDR2 from the germline V gene are DFQATT and SNEGSKA (reference sequence). V gave up 3 bases and J gave up 4 bases; unmatched junction bases: 3. CDR3 coding DNA: TGCAGTGCTAGTAGGACAGGGGGATACAATGAGCAGTTCTTC. Its protein product is CSASRTGGYNEQFF.

This chain joins TRBV12-3 or TRBV12-4 and TRBJ1-4; D not resolved. This CDR3 has 14 residues. V dropped 7 bases and J dropped 4 bases, with 13 bases sitting between them. The chain's CDR3 is CASTQTLRNEKLFF. The CDR3 DNA follows: TGTGCCAGCACCCAGACACTGCGTAATGAAAAACTGTTTTTT.

The CDR3 DNA sequence: TGCAGCGTTGAAGATCCACAGGGAGAACCCTACGAGCAGTACTTC. Translated: CSVEDPQGEPYEQYF. This chain links TRBV29-1 with TRBJ2-7, with a possible D match to TRBD1 (6 bases). The CDR3 is made up of 15 amino acids. Germline assignment: CDR1 SQVTM and CDR2 ANQGSEA. Trimming left V 0 bases short and J 2 bases short, with 14 bases between.

The chain carries TRBV24-1 and TRBJ2-5, with TRBD1 matching over 7 bases. CDR1 is KGHDR and CDR2 is SFDVKD in the germline V gene. The CDR3 length is 17 residues. J lost 2 bases, V lost 1 base, and 9 bases had no gene match. The CDR3 DNA sequence: TGTGCCACCAGTGATTTCCGGGGCAGGGGGTCTCAAGAGACCCAGTACTTC. Translation: CATSDFRGRGSQETQYF.

The chain uses TRBV7-9 and TRBJ2-7; a possible D gene is TRBD1 (5 bases). CDR1 SEHNR and CDR2 FQNEAQ come from the germline V gene (reference sequence). The CDR3 has 18 amino acids. V dropped 3 bases and J dropped 2 bases, with 23 bases sitting between them. The CDR3: CASSFPSGVRSGTYEQYF. The CDR3 DNA follows: TGTGCCAGCAGCTTCCCGAGTGGGGTGAGGTCAGGGACCTACGAGCAGTACTTC.

J is TRBJ2-6 and V is TRBV28, with 9 bases aligning to TRBD1. Germline V gene lookup returns CDR1 MDHEN and CDR2 SYDVKM. The CDR3 loop spans 19 amino acids. After removal of 5 bases from V and 4 bases from J, the junction contained 15 bases not matched to a gene. The CDR3 DNA is TGTGCCAGCAGTATTCCCACCACAGGGGGCGCGACGGGGGCCAACGTCCTGACTTTC. Translation gives CASSIPTTGGATGANVLTF.

This clonotype showed up just once. The chain is built from TRBV6-5 and TRBJ2-5; D is unclear. V was pared by 0 bases and J by 3 bases, with 8 bases between. The CDR3 length is 14 residues. Germline CDR1 is MNHEY and CDR2 is SVGAGI. The CDR3 reads CASSYSISEETQYF. Written as DNA, the CDR3 is TGTGCCAGCAGTTACTCAATTTCCGAAGAGACCCAGTACTTC.

The gene calls are TRBV12-3 or TRBV12-4 and TRBJ2-1, with TRBD2 matching 9 bases. The CDR3 is 15 residues long. V lost 8 bases, J lost 2 bases, and 7 bases stayed unmatched. Written as DNA, the CDR3 is TGTGCCAGCGCACGCGGACTAGCGCCCTACAATGAGCAGTTCTTC. It yields the protein CASARGLAPYNEQFF.

The chain carries TRBV7-7 and TRBJ2-5; 11 positions match TRBD2. Per germline, CDR1 SSHAT and CDR2 FNYEAQ (reference sequence). Trimming took 3 bases from V and 5 from J; bases not matched to a gene: 8. The CDR3 has 16 amino acids. The CDR3 DNA is TGTGCCAGCAGCTTTCTTCTACTAGCGGGAGAGGAGACCCAGTACTTC. As protein: CASSFLLLAGEETQYF. The full variable domain, completed using reference TRBV7-7 and TRBJ2-5, is GAGVSQSPRYKVTKRGQDVTLRCDPISSHATLYWYQQALGQGPEFLTYFNYEAQPDKSGLPSDRFSAERPEGSISTLTIQRTEQRDSAMYRCASSFLLLAGEETQYFGPGTRLLVL.

The V call is TRBV11-2, the J call TRBJ2-7; D gene ambiguous. The CDR3 is 13 amino acids. V shed 0 bases and J shed 2 bases, with 5 bases lying between them. CDR1 is SGHAT, CDR2 FQNNGV, per germline. The CDR3 bases are TGTGCCAGCAGCTTAGATAACCCCTACGAGCAGTACTTC. Its protein is CASSLDNPYEQYF.

The chain couples TRBV27 to TRBJ2-2; no definite D call. The CDR3 has 14 amino acids. The germline gives CDR1 MNHEY, CDR2 SMNVEV (reference sequence). V lost 3 bases to trimming and J lost 3 bases, with 8 bases between them. The CDR3 nucleotides are TGTGCCAGCAGTTTGGGTGTGTACACCGGGGAGCTGTTTTTT. Translating it yields CASSLGVYTGELFF.